This TCR beta chain was obtained from a study of early T cells in non-severe SARS-CoV-2 infection. Germline CDR1 is SGHVS and CDR2 is FQNEAQ. Deletions cut 1 base from V and 2 bases from J, with 16 bases between. CDR3 length: 17 residues. This clonotype was recorded a few times. TCRdb re-called the 5' RACE reads with MiXCR, one entry per CDR3 protein. This table has more than 85,000 distinct CDR3 sequences, 10% to 15% appearing once. The source is an adult who was a healthcare worker with PCR-confirmed SARS-CoV-2 infection or an uninfected control (not recorded which). The chain links TRBV7-8 to TRBJ2-3, with D possibly matching TRBD2 (6 bases). Sequenced input: whole blood. The CDR3 loop is CASSLETLSGDTDTQYF. The CDR3 DNA sequence: TGTGCCAGCAGCTTAGAGACCCTTTCGGGAGACACAGATACGCAGTATTTT.